The 19 T cell receptor beta chains presented below share a single source sample, sequenced in a study of CD8 T cells in Susac syndrome. cDNA came from around 0.5 to 1 ug RNA primed by random hexamers. TCRdb reprocessed the immunoSEQ multiplex PCR reads via MiXCR and lists one record per CDR3 protein. The sample has around 130,000 distinct CDR3 sequences; approximately 89% are singletons. Material for sequencing was CD8+ T cells from PBMCs. The origin of the receptors is a human donor with multiple sclerosis.

The J gene is TRBJ1-1, the V gene TRBV29-1, with D uncertain. Trimming removed 1 base from V and 3 bases from J, with 6 bases in between. Germline V CDR1 and CDR2: SQVTM, ANQGSEA. The CDR3 is made up of 12 amino acids. This CDR3 reads CSVEGLDTEAFF. CDR3 nucleotide sequence: TGCAGCGTTGAAGGCTTGGACACTGAAGCTTTCTTT.

The V call is TRBV6-1, the J call TRBJ2-7; D is possibly TRBD2 (6 bases). Germline CDR1 reads MNHNS; CDR2 reads SASEGT. The CDR3 contains 16 residues. V shed 8 bases and J shed 5 bases, with 25 bases lying between them. Here the CDR3 DNA reads TGTGCCAGCTACCTACACGGGACCGGGGGAATGAACGAGCAGTACTTC. The encoded protein is CASYLHGTGGMNEQYF.

The rearrangement links TRBV2 to TRBJ1-1, with TRBD1 identical over 9 bases. From germline, CDR1 is SNHLY and CDR2 FYNNEI. Trimming took 5 bases from V and 2 from J; bases not matched to a gene: 3. The length of the CDR3 is 14 residues. The CDR3 region is CASSWTGENTEAFF. The CDR3 bases are TGTGCCAGCAGTTGGACAGGGGAAAACACTGAAGCTTTCTTT.

J is TRBJ2-7 and V is TRBV4-1; a weak D match, TRBD2 (5 bases). V was shortened by 1 base and J by 6 bases, with 16 bases between the two germline ends. The CDR3 extends over 15 amino acids. Germline CDR1 reads MGHRA; CDR2 reads YSYEKL. CDR3 coding DNA: TGCGCCAGCAGCCAAGGCTTCAGAATGGCGGGCGAGCAGTACTTC. Protein sequence: CASSQGFRMAGEQYF.

V and J are TRBV3-1 and TRBJ1-1; D might be TRBD1 (5 bases). The V end lost 1 base, the J end lost 6 bases, and 12 bases lay between the germline ends. The CDR3 is 14 residues long. Germline assignment: CDR1 LGHDT and CDR2 YNNKEL (reference sequence). CDR3 sequence reads: CASSQGQFEAEAFF. The CDR3 bases are TGTGCCAGCAGCCAAGGACAGTTCGAGGCTGAAGCTTTCTTT.

In its sample, this clonotype was seen once. This sequence joins TRBV4-3 and TRBJ2-7; D may be TRBD1 (5 bases). Trimming removed 5 bases from V and 4 bases from J, with 15 bases in between. Germline CDR1 LGHNA, CDR2 YSLEER. The CDR3 length is 14 residues. The DNA of the CDR3 is TGCGCCAGCAGCGACGACAGAAATCGGTACGAGCAGTACTTC. Its translation is CASSDDRNRYEQYF.

The V gene is TRBV24-1, the J gene TRBJ1-5; D may be TRBD1 (6 bases). The CDR3 has 17 amino acids. V was shortened by 0 bases and J by 4 bases, with 15 bases between the two germline ends. From germline, CDR1 is KGHDR and CDR2 SFDVKD. The CDR3, as DNA: TGTGCCACCAGTGATTTGCAAGGAAACAGGGAAAATCAGCCCCAGCATTTT. Amino acid sequence: CATSDLQGNRENQPQHF.

In nucleotides, the CDR3 is TGTGCCAGCAGTTTCCCCGGGGAGGCCCAGTACTTC. This sequence encodes CASSFPGEAQYF. The chain uses TRBV27 and TRBJ2-5; tentatively, D is TRBD2 (6 bases). The CDR3 spans 12 residues. Germline values: CDR1 MNHEY, CDR2 SMNVEV (reference sequence). V lost 3 bases, J lost 9 bases, and 11 bases lay in between.

The J gene is TRBJ2-3, the V gene TRBV30, with D maybe TRBD2 (5 bases). The germline V gene has CDR1 GTSNPN and CDR2 SVGIG (reference sequence). V dropped 3 bases and J dropped 7 bases, with 14 bases sitting between them. This CDR3 contains 13 residues. The CDR3, as DNA: TGTGCCTGGAGCCCCAAAGGAGGTCATACGCAGTATTTT. This codes for CAWSPKGGHTQYF. The full variable domain, rest sourced from reference TRBV30 and TRBJ2-3, is SQTIHQWPATLVQPVGSPLSLECTVEGTSNPNLYWYRQAAGRGLQLLFYSVGIGQISSEVPQNLSASRPQDRQFILSSKKLLLSDSGFYLCAWSPKGGHTQYFGPGTRLTVL.

The V and J genes are TRBV6-5 and TRBJ1-1; 8 bases fit TRBD1. Germline V CDR1 and CDR2: MNHEY, SVGAGI. The ends lost 0 bases at V and 11 bases at J; junction bases unmatched: 8. The CDR3 length is 14 residues. CDR3 residues: CASSYSTGVEEAFF. In DNA form, the CDR3 reads TGTGCCAGCAGTTACTCGACAGGGGTGGAGGAGGCTTTCTTT.

The chain uses TRBV2 and TRBJ1-1; D gene uncertain. The CDR3 is 14 residues long. Germline V gene sequence: CDR1 SNHLY, CDR2 FYNNEI. V was cut by 10 bases and J by 0 bases, with 15 bases left in between. CDR3 protein: CATPKEFMNTEAFF. CDR3 sequence (DNA): TGTGCCACCCCAAAGGAGTTCATGAACACTGAAGCTTTCTTT.

The chain employs TRBV10-3 and TRBJ1-4; maybe TRBD1 (5 bases). This CDR3 is built from 13 residues. With 9 bases removed from V and 5 bases from J, the gap between germline ends came to 13 bases. Germline CDR1 reads ENHRY; CDR2 reads SYGVKD. CDR3 DNA: TGTGCCATATTCGACAGTCTCAATGAAAAACTGTTTTTT. Its translation is CAIFDSLNEKLFF.

This sequence joins TRBV5-4 and TRBJ1-2; D might be TRBD1 (6 bases). This CDR3 has 14 residues. Germline CDR1 is SGHNT and CDR2 is YYREEE (reference sequence). V lost 4 bases and J lost 7, with 17 bases in between. In DNA form, the CDR3 reads TGTGCCAGCAGCCATAAAGGGGGTTCGCTTGGCTACACCTTC. As protein: CASSHKGGSLGYTF.

The rearrangement joins TRBV7-2 to TRBJ2-3, with 7 bases that match TRBD1. Germline loops: CDR1 SGHTA, CDR2 FQGNSA. V was pared by 1 base and J by 11 bases, with 12 bases of the junction left unmatched. This CDR3 spans 15 amino acids. This CDR3 reads CASSLDRSRQGEQYF. The CDR3 nucleotides are TGTGCCAGCAGCTTAGACAGGTCCAGGCAGGGGGAGCAGTATTTT.

The chain carries TRBV19 and TRBJ2-7; 8 bases agree with TRBD1. The junction had 4 bases not matched to a gene; V was cut back by 3 bases and J by 3 bases. The CDR3 has 14 residues. Germline CDR1 reads LNHDA; CDR2 reads SQIVND (reference sequence). In DNA, the CDR3 is TGTGCCAGTAGTATTACGGGACAGGACTACGAGCAGTACTTC. Amino acids: CASSITGQDYEQYF.

J is TRBJ2-7 and V is TRBV15; D gene ambiguous. V lost 4 bases to trimming and J lost 4 bases, with 17 bases between them. Germline CDR1 reads LNHNV; CDR2 reads YYDKDF (reference sequence). This CDR3 region has 15 residues. The DNA for the CDR3 is TGTGCCACCAGCATCGATCGACTCAGAGGTTACGAGCAGTACTTC. Translated, it gives CATSIDRLRGYEQYF. The complete variable domain, with remaining parts taken from reference TRBV15 and TRBJ2-7, reads DAMVIQNPRYQVTQFGKPVTLSCSQTLNHNVMYWYQQKSSQAPKLLFHYYDKDFNNEADTPDNFQSRRPNTSFCFLDIRSPGLGDTAMYLCATSIDRLRGYEQYFGPGTRLTVT.

The chain has TRBV3-1 and TRBJ1-2; D remains ambiguous. Germline V gene sequence: CDR1 LGHDT, CDR2 YNNKEL (reference sequence). Trimming removed 4 bases from V and 6 bases from J, with 12 bases in between. The CDR3 has 13 residues. The CDR3 here is CASSLEGSHGYTF. Here the CDR3 DNA reads TGTGCCAGCAGCCTAGAAGGGAGCCATGGCTACACCTTC.

The chain is built from TRBV6-1 and TRBJ2-1, with D perhaps TRBD2 (7 bases). Germline V gene lookup returns CDR1 MNHNS and CDR2 SASEGT. With 6 bases removed from V and 1 base from J, the gap between germline ends came to 19 bases. CDR3 length equals 17 residues. The CDR3 DNA is TGTGCCAGCAGCCCCTTCCGGGGGGCAGGGTCCTACAATGAGCAGTTCTTC. It is translated as CASSPFRGAGSYNEQFF.

This chain joins TRBV10-3 and TRBJ2-5; weak D call: TRBD2 (6 bases). The CDR3 spans 17 residues. CDR1 ENHRY and CDR2 SYGVKD come from the germline V gene. Trimming shortened V by 2 bases and J by 1 base, and 17 bases separated the two germline ends. CDR3 bases: TGTGCCATCAGTGAGCCTGGGGCGGGACTCGTCCAAGAGACCCAGTACTTC. Protein product: CAISEPGAGLVQETQYF.